Below, one TCR beta chain is given with its context. This clonotype appeared once. What antigen it recognizes has not been identified. No much larger clone exists at a distance of one base, and base qualities are not known. One read alone is weak evidence. This specimen comes from a study of patients and donors after allogeneic stem cell transplantation (TCRdb year 2020). From the germline V gene (reference sequence), CDR1 is GTSNPN and CDR2 is SVGIG. V was cut back by 1 base and J by 4 bases, leaving a gap of 17 bases between them. From its cysteine to its phenylalanine, the CDR3 spans 15 amino acids. Solely the CDR3 DNA is kept, with 45 bases framed from the first base. Libraries were made using RT-PCR. TCRdb records NextSeq 550 as the sequencer. The public reads were reanalyzed by TCRdb: fastp trimming at Q25, MiXCR alignment, in-frame beta chains only. Identical CDR3 proteins give one entry, which carries the most common genes and DNA. Present in this sample are approximately 200,000 distinct CDR3 sequences, 35% to 45% of which were seen just once. The ten top clones hold around 10% of the sample.

The sequence links TRBV30 to TRBJ2-7; TRBD2 could be the D gene, as 7 bases match. Input material: blood, either unsorted or a sorted T cell fraction (not recorded which). The TCR originated in a human donor who was either an allogeneic HSCT recipient or a stem cell or donor lymphocyte infusion donor (not recorded which). It is not recorded whose cells these are; they may come from a transplant donor. Here is the DNA: TGTGCCTGGAGTGGTCTGGGGGGGCCGGGATACGAGCAGTACTTC. Its translation is CAWSGLGGPGYEQYF.